This T cell receptor (beta chain) was observed in a study of blood T cell repertoires in COVID-19 (dated by TCRdb to about 2020). Study-wide context: Samples from collaborators originated in the United States, Italy and Spain and spanned both the acute and convalescent phases of COVID-19. The material from the prospective study consisted of cDNA or gDNA derived from T cells, B-cell-depleted T cells, or PBMCs. Deeply sampled blood TCRbeta repertoires from subjects exposed to, actively infected with, or recovered from COVID-19 were included in the dataset. The repertoires were released in a freely available public database intended as a resource for research on the immune response to SARS-CoV-2. The samples were drawn from the first 160 participants of the ongoing ImmuneRACE study and from under 1,500 subjects provided by 6 global collaborators. The sample metadata nearly always contained a de-identified subject ID, COVID-19 status, age in years and sex. Where HLA class I and class II types were available, the types were taken from metadata supplied by the sample provider, not from assay-based typing.

The CDR3 goes from the cysteine to the phenylalanine over 12 residues. Just the 36-base CDR3 DNA is kept, in frame starting at base 1. The germline V gene (reference sequence) sets CDR1 to LGHDT and CDR2 to YNNKEL. V is reduced by 4 bases and J by 7 bases, leaving a spacing of 10 bases between them. In this sample, this clone turned up once. Its antigen is not yet known. Base qualities are not provided; no much larger clone lies one nucleotide away. The immunoSEQ Assay, a bias-controlled multiplex PCR, was used to amplify TCRbeta CDR3 regions from genomic DNA. Concerning the study's data processing: Nucleated cell counts per sample were estimated from amplification of reference gene primers within the assay. Sequence reads were collapsed and filtered to measure the absolute abundance of every unique TCRbeta CDR3 rearrangement. For each sample, productive Simpson clonality was calculated as the square root of Simpson's diversity index over productive rearrangements. Entries here come from immuneACCESS through TCRdb and include only in-frame sequences with V and J called. Some clones fail to appear in such tables; in the studies checked, an unresolved V gene covers under half of the shortfall, and the cause of the remainder is unknown. The V and J calls and clone size are taken from that table; D and trimming were inferred from the DNA. Counted in this sample were fewer than 150,000 clones; 85% to 90% of them appeared once. The ten largest clones add up to 4.3% of the sample.

Collaborating institutions collected whole blood in K2EDTA tubes following their own protocols. For TCRbeta analysis, collaborators shipped samples in one of three forms: frozen whole blood, isolated PBMCs, or DNA extracted from either of those sample types. Points the paper makes about the study in general: The quantity of clinical and demographic metadata differed by source and by participant and was supplied without curation.

This receptor chain uses TRBV3-1 (or the pseudogene TRBV3-2) and TRBJ1-2, with the D gene too uncertain to name. This TCR derives from a human donor in a cohort sampled during active COVID-19. The sample consisted of peripheral blood. The DNA sequence is as follows: TGTGCCAGCAGCCCGGTGGTTCCTGGCTACACCTTC. The encoded protein is CASSPVVPGYTF.